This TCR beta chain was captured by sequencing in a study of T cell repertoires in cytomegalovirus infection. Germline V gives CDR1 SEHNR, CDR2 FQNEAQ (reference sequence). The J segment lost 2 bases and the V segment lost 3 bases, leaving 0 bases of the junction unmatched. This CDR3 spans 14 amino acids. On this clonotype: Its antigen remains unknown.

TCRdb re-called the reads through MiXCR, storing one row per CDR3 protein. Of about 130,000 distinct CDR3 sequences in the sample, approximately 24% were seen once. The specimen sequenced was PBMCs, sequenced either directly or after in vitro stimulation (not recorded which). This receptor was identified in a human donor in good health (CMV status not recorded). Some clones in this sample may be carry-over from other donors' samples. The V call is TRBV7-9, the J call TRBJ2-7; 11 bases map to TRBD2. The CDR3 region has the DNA TGTGCCAGCAGCTTGACTAGCGGGACCTACGAGCAGTACTTC. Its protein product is CASSLTSGTYEQYF.